The 6 T cell receptor beta chains below were found in one sample sequenced in a study of OX40 agonist ivuxolimab in advanced cancers. Method: immunoSEQ multiplex PCR; TCRdb's copy keeps in-frame clones and lacks some. The data hold 48,000 or so clones, with 70% to 90% observed a single time. The sample was CD4+ or CD8+ T cells sorted from blood, taken in a trial of the OX40 agonist ivuxolimab. The source of these receptors is an adult with an advanced solid tumor such as melanoma, head and neck, liver or kidney cancer.

This rearrangement joins TRBV15 to TRBJ2-5, with a tentative D call TRBD2 (6 bases). CDR1 and CDR2 (germline): LNHNV, YYDKDF (reference sequence). This CDR3 is built from 14 residues. V was cut by 5 bases and J by 5 bases, with 15 bases left in between. This chain's CDR3 is CATSLRGGSETQYF. The CDR3 nucleotides read TGTGCCACCAGCTTACGAGGAGGGAGTGAGACCCAGTACTTC.

This chain links TRBV5-1 with TRBJ1-5; 7 positions agree with TRBD1. CDR3 size: 15 residues. Germline CDR1 is SGHRS and CDR2 is YFSETQ. With 4 bases clipped from V and 0 bases from J, the junction kept 4 bases outside the gene matches. In nucleotides, the CDR3 is TGCGCCAGCAGCAGGTCAGGGGGTAGCAATCAGCCCCAGCATTTT. Translated, it gives CASSRSGGSNQPQHF.

The V and J genes are TRBV6-1 and TRBJ2-7, with no clear D. V lost 7 bases to trimming and J lost 6 bases, with 22 bases between them. The CDR3 extends over 15 amino acids. Germline CDR1 is MNHNS and CDR2 is SASEGT. DNA for the CDR3: TGTGCCAGCAAAGGGCAGCTTACGGCCCCTAGCGAGCAGTACTTC. Residues: CASKGQLTAPSEQYF.

In its sample, this clone was seen a few times. CDR3 DNA: TGTGCCAGCTCCCCAGGACAGGGGGAGTACTATGGCTACACCTTC. This codes for CASSPGQGEYYGYTF. The chain couples TRBV18 to TRBJ1-2; 10 nucleotides line up with TRBD1. CDR1 and CDR2 (germline): KGHSH, LQKENI. The CDR3 totals 15 residues. The V segment lost 6 bases and the J segment 3 bases; nucleotides outside the gene matches: 7. The full variable domain, its missing parts supplied by reference TRBV18 and TRBJ1-2, is NAGVMQNPRHLVRRRGQEARLRCSPMKGHSHVYWYRQLPEEGLKFMVYLQKENIIDESGMPKERFSAEFPKEGPSILRIQQVVRGDSAAYFCASSPGQGEYYGYTFGSGTRLTVV.

J is TRBJ2-6 and V is TRBV19; no firm D call. Germline CDR1 reads LNHDA; CDR2 reads SQIVND (reference sequence). V lost 5 bases and J 0 bases, leaving 14 bases between the germline ends. The CDR3 runs 17 residues. In DNA, the CDR3 is TGTGCCAGTAGTCAACAATCTTCCCACTCTGGGGCCAACGTCCTGACTTTC. Translated, it gives CASSQQSSHSGANVLTF.

The rearrangement links TRBV7-3 to TRBJ1-2; D gene ambiguous. The germline CDR1 and CDR2 sequences are SGHTA and FQGTGA. The ends were cut back, 1 base at V and 2 bases at J, with 5 bases in the middle. The CDR3 length is 13 residues. Written as DNA, the CDR3 is TGTGCCAGCAGCTTAAGCCCGAACTATGGCTACACCTTC. Residues: CASSLSPNYGYTF.